Here is one T cell receptor beta chain with its context. What it recognizes is unknown. The sample belongs to a study of lymphopenia after photon versus proton radiotherapy. Points from the study as a whole: Post-nadir diversity loss with photons came from oligoclonal expansion, particularly CD8+ Temra cells.

The germline V and J ends were trimmed by 6 bases and 4 bases, with 7 bases remaining between them. The CDR3 length is 11 residues. Germline values: CDR1 MDHEN, CDR2 SYDVKM. Data came from immunoSEQ multiplex PCR; TCRdb stores just in-frame clones and leaves some out. The sample includes around 50,000 clones, around 84% seen only once; the top ten take approximately 2%. The chain links TRBV28 to TRBJ2-7; D not resolved. The sequence derives from a man between 60 and 70 years old with pancreatic cancer. Sequencing was performed on peripheral blood, taken from a patient treated with proton-based radiotherapy. The CDR3 sequence: CASRDGYEQYF. CDR3 nucleotide sequence: TGTGCCAGCAGGGACGGATACGAGCAGTACTTC.